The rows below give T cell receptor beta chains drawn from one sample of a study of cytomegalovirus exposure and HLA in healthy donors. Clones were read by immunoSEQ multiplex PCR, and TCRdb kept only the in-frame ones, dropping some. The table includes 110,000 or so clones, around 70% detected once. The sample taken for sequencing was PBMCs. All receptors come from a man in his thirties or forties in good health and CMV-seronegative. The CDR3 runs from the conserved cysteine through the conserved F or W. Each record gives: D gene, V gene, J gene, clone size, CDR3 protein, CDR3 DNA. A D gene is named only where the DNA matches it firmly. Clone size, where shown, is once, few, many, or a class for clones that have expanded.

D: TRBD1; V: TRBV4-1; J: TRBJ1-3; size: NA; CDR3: CASSQDLVTGKENTIYF; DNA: TGCGCCAGCAGCCAAGATTTAGTGACAGGGAAGGAAAACACCATATATTTT
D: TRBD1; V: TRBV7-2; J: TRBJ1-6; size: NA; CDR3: CASSLGGRQGKNSPLHF; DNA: TGTGCCAGCAGCTTAGGCGGCCGACAGGGAAAAAACTCACCCCTCCACTTT
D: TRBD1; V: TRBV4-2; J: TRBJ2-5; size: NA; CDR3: CASSQGDRDQETQYF; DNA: TGTGCCAGCAGCCAAGGGGACAGGGACCAAGAGACCCAGTACTTC
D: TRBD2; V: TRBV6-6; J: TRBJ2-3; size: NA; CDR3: CASSYHGGSGTDTQYF; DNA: TGTGCCAGCAGTTACCACGGGGGGAGCGGCACAGATACGCAGTATTTT
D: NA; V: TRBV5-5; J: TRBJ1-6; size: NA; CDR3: CASSSSPKDGSSYNSPLHF; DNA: TGTGCCAGCAGCTCCTCCCCCAAGGACGGGAGCTCCTATAATTCACCCCTCCACTTT
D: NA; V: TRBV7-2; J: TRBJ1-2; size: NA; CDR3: CASSASTLRGYTF; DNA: TGTGCCAGCAGCGCCTCGACTCTTCGGGGCTACACCTTC
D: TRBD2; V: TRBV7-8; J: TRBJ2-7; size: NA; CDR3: CASSLRDYGYEQYF; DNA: TGTGCCAGCAGCCTAAGGGACTATGGCTACGAGCAGTACTTC
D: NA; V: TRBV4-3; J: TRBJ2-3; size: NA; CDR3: CASSQSYTGDTQYF; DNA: TGCGCCAGCAGCCAAAGCTACACCGGGGATACGCAGTATTTT
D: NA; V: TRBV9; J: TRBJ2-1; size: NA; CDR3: CASSVSSLNSYNEQFF; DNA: TGTGCCAGCAGCGTGAGTAGTCTAAACTCCTACAATGAGCAGTTCTTC
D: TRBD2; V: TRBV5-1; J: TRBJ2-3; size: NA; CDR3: CASSLVRVAGADTQYF; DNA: TGCGCCAGCAGCTTGGTGAGGGTAGCGGGAGCAGATACGCAGTATTTT
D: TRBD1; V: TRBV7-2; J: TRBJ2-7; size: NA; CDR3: CASSLGPGQGKSEEYF; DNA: TGTGCCAGCAGCTTAGGACCGGGACAGGGGAAGTCTGAAGAGTACTTC
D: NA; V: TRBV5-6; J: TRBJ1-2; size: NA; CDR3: CASSEVTREDYGYTF; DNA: TGTGCCAGCAGCGAGGTCACCAGGGAGGACTATGGCTACACCTTC
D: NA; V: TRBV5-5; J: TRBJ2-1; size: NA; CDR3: CASSLVVGANEQFF; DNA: TGTGCCAGCAGCTTGGTGGTGGGAGCCAATGAGCAGTTCTTC
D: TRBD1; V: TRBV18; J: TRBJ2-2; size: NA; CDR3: CASSPTKDRAGAGELFF; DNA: TGTGCCAGCTCACCGACTAAGGACAGGGCCGGGGCCGGGGAGCTGTTTTTT
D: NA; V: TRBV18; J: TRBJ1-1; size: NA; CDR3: CASYLTGPNTEAFF; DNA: TGTGCCAGCTACCTGACAGGACCGAACACTGAAGCTTTCTTT
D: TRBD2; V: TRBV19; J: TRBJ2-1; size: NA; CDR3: CANSTYNSGRVKVQFF; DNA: TGTGCCAATAGTACATATAATAGCGGGAGGGTCAAAGTGCAGTTCTTC
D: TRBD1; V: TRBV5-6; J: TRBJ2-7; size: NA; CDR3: CASSLNTGGHSYEQYF; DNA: TGTGCCAGCAGCTTAAACACAGGGGGCCACTCCTACGAGCAGTACTTC
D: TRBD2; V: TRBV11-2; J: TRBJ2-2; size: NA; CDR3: CASSPGLAGELFF; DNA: TGTGCCAGCAGCCCGGGACTAGCCGGGGAGCTGTTTTTT
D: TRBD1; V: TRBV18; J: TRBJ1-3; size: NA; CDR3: CASSPSLQGTDGNTIYF; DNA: TGTGCCAGCTCACCTTCCCTACAGGGGACGGACGGAAACACCATATATTTT
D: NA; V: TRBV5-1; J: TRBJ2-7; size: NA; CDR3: CASSRDTYSSYEQYF; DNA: TGCGCCAGCAGCCGGGACACCTATAGCTCCTACGAGCAGTACTTC
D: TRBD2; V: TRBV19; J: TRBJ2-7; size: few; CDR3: CASRLRGDYPYEQYF; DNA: TGTGCCAGTCGACTAAGAGGGGACTATCCCTACGAGCAGTACTTC
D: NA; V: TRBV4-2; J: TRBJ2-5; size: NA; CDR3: CASSQEGRGQETQYF; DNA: TGTGCCAGCAGCCAAGAGGGGAGGGGGCAAGAGACCCAGTACTTC
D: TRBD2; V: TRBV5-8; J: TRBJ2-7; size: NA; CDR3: CASSLVLSGRNYEQYF; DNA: TGTGCCAGCAGCTTGGTTCTGAGCGGGAGGAATTACGAGCAGTACTTC
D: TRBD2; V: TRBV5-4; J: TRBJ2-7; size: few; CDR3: CASSFTGGYEQYF; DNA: TGTGCCAGCAGCTTTACGGGAGGCTACGAGCAGTACTTC
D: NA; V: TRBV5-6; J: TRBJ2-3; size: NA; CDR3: CASSLAVREDTQYF; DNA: TGTGCCAGCAGCTTGGCCGTCCGAGAAGATACGCAGTATTTT
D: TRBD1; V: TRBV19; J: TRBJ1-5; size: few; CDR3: CASSIGTTRQGGGQPQHF; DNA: TGTGCCAGTAGTATAGGAACCACCAGACAGGGTGGGGGTCAGCCCCAGCATTTT
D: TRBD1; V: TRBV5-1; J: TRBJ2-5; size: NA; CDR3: CASSSQTGALETQYF; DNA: TGCGCCAGCAGCTCCCAGACAGGGGCTTTAGAGACCCAGTACTTC
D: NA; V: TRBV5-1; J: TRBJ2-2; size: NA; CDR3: CASSARLDTGELFF; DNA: TGCGCCAGCAGCGCGCGTTTGGACACCGGGGAGCTGTTTTTT
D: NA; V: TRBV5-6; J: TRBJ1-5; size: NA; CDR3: CASSLGGGDQPQHF; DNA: TGTGCCAGCAGCTTGGGAGGAGGAGATCAGCCCCAGCATTTT
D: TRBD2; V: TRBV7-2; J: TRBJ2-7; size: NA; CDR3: CASSLGGLVRYEQYF; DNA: TGTGCCAGCAGCTTAGGGGGACTAGTAAGGTACGAGCAGTACTTC
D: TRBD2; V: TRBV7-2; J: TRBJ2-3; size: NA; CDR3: CASSFSGTSMNTQYF; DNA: TGTGCCAGCAGCTTCTCCGGGACTAGCATGAATACGCAGTATTTT
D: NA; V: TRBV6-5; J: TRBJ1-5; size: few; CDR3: CASSSGGSNQPQHF; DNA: TGTGCCAGCAGTTCGGGGGGGAGCAATCAGCCCCAGCATTTT
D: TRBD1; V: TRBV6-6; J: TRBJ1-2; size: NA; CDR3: CASSWEAGGGYTF; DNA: TGTGCCAGCAGTTGGGAGGCAGGGGGAGGCTACACCTTC
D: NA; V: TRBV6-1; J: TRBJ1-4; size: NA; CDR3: CASSEEDGRHNEKLFF; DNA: TGTGCCAGCAGTGAAGAAGACGGCCGACATAATGAAAAACTGTTTTTT
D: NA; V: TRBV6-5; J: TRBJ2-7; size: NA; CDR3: CASSWGPSSYEQYF; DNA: TGTGCCAGCAGTTGGGGGCCAAGCTCCTACGAGCAGTACTTC
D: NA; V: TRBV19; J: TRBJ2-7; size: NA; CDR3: CASSIARAYEQYF; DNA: TGTGCCAGTAGTATAGCTAGAGCCTACGAGCAGTACTTC
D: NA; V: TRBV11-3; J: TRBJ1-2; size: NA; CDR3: CASSPTGTSGRGYTF; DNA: TGTGCCAGCAGCCCCACCGGGACATCGGGTCGGGGCTACACCTTC
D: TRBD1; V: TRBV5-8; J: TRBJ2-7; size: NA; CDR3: CASSLRQGDIYEQYF; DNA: TGTGCCAGCAGCTTGCGTCAGGGGGATATTTACGAGCAGTACTTC
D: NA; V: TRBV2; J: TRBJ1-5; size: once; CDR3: CASSAQGPRNQPQHF; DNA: TGTGCCAGCAGTGCACAGGGACCACGCAATCAGCCCCAGCATTTT
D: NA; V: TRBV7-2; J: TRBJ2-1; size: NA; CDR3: CASSLRGYEQFF; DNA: TGTGCCAGCAGCTTACGGGGTTATGAGCAGTTCTTC
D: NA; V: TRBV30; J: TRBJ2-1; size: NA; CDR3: CAWNAGRGNEQFF; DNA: TGTGCCTGGAACGCGGGAAGAGGAAATGAGCAGTTCTTC
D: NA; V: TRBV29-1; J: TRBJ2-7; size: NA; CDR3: CSVSTTGTYEQYF; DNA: TGCAGCGTTTCTACTACAGGGACCTACGAGCAGTACTTC
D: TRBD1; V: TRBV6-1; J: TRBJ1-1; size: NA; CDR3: CASSARTGWDEAFF; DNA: TGTGCCAGCAGCGCTAGGACAGGATGGGATGAAGCTTTCTTT
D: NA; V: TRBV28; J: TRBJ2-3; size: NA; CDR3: CASSVYGSTQYF; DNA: TGTGCCAGCAGTGTTTACGGGAGTACGCAGTATTTT
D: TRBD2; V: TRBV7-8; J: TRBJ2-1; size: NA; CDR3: CASSRIAGEGGEQFF; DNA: TGTGCCAGCAGCCGAATAGCGGGAGAGGGGGGTGAGCAGTTCTTC
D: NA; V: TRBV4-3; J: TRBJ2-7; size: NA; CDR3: CASSQGFRTKVYEQYF; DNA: TGCGCCAGCAGCCAAGGATTCCGGACTAAGGTCTACGAGCAGTACTTC
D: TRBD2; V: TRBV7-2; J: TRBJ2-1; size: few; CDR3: CASSLDSSGRFEQFF; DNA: TGTGCCAGCAGCCTAGACTCTAGCGGGAGGTTTGAGCAGTTCTTC
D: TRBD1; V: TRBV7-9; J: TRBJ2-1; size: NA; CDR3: CASSPLKGASYNEQFF; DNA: TGTGCCAGCAGCCCGCTTAAGGGGGCCTCCTACAATGAGCAGTTCTTC
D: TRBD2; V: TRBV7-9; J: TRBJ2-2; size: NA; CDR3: CASSLAGLAGNTGELFF; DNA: TGTGCCAGCAGCTTAGCGGGACTAGCGGGGAACACCGGGGAGCTGTTTTTT